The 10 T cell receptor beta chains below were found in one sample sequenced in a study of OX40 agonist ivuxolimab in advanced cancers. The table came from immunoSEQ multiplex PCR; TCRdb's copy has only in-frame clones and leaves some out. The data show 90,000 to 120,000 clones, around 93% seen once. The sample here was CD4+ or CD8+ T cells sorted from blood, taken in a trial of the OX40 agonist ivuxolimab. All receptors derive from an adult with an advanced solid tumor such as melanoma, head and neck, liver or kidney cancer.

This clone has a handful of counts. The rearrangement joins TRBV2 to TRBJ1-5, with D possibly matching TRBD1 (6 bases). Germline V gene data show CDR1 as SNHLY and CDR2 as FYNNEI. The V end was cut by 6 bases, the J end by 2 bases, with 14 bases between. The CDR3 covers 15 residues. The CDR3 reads CASRARQVGNQPQHF. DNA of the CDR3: TGTGCCAGCAGGGCCCGACAGGTGGGCAATCAGCCCCAGCATTTT.

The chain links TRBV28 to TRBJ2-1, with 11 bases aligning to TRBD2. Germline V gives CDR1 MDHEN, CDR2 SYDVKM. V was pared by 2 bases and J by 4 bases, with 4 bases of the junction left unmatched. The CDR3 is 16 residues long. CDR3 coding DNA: TGTGCCAGCAGTTTAGCGGCTAGCGGGAGGTACAATGAGCAGTTCTTC. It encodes CASSLAASGRYNEQFF.

The DNA for the CDR3 is TGTGCCAGCAGCTCCCGGACTAGCGGGAGTACAGATACGCAGTATTTT. It encodes CASSSRTSGSTDTQYF. The chain uses TRBV9 and TRBJ2-3; 13 nucleotides agree with TRBD2. Looked up from germline, CDR1 is SGDLS and CDR2 is YYNGEE. The CDR3 loop spans 16 amino acids. J lost 3 bases, V lost 4 bases, and 5 bases had no gene match.

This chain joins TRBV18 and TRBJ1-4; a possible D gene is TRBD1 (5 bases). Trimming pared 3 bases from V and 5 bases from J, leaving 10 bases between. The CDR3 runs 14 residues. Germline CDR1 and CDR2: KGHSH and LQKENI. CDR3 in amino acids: CASSPQGLNEKLFF. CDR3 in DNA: TGTGCCAGCTCACCTCAGGGTCTAAATGAAAAACTGTTTTTT.

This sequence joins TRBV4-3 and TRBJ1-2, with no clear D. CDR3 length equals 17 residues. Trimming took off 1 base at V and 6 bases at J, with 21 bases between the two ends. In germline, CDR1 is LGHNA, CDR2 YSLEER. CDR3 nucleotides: TGCGCCAGCAGCCAAGGAACGGGTTTTAATTCTAGAAATGGCTACACCTTC. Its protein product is CASSQGTGFNSRNGYTF.

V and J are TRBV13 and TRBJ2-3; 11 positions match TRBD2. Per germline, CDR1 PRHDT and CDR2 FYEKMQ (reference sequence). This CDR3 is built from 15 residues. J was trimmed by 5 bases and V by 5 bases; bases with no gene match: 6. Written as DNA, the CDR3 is TGTGCCAGCAGCCTCAGACTAGCGGGAATAGATACGCAGTATTTT. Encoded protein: CASSLRLAGIDTQYF. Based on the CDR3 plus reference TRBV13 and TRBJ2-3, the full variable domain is AAGVIQSPRHLIKEKRETATLKCYPIPRHDTVYWYQQGPGQDPQFLISFYEKMQSDKGSIPDRFSAQQFSDYHSELNMSSLELGDSALYFCASSLRLAGIDTQYFGPGTRLTVL.

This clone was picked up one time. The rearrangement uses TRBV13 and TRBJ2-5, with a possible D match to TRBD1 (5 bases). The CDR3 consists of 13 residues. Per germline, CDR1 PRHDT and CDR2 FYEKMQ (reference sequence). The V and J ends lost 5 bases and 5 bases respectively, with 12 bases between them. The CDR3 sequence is CASSPRADETQYF. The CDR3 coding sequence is TGTGCCAGCAGCCCCAGGGCAGACGAGACCCAGTACTTC.

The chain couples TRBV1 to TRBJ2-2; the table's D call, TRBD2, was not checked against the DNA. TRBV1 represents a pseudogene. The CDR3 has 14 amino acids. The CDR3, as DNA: TGCACCAGCAGCCAAGCGGGAGGGGCCGGGGAGCTGTTTTTT. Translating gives CTSSQAGGAGELFF.

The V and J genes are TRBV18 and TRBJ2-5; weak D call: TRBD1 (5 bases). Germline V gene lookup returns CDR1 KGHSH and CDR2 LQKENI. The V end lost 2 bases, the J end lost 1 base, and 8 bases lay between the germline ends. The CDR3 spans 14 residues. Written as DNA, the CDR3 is TGTGCCAGCTCACCAAAGACAGCCCAAGAGACCCAGTACTTC. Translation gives CASSPKTAQETQYF. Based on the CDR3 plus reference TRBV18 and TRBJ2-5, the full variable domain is NAGVMQNPRHLVRRRGQEARLRCSPMKGHSHVYWYRQLPEEGLKFMVYLQKENIIDESGMPKERFSAEFPKEGPSILRIQQVVRGDSAAYFCASSPKTAQETQYFGPGTRLLVL.

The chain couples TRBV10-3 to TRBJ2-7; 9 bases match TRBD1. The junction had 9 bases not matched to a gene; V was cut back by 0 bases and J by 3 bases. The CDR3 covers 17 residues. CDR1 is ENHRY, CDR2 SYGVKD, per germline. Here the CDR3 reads CAISESTGGAARYEQYF. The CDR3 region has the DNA TGTGCCATCAGTGAGTCGACAGGGGGGGCCGCTCGCTACGAGCAGTACTTC.